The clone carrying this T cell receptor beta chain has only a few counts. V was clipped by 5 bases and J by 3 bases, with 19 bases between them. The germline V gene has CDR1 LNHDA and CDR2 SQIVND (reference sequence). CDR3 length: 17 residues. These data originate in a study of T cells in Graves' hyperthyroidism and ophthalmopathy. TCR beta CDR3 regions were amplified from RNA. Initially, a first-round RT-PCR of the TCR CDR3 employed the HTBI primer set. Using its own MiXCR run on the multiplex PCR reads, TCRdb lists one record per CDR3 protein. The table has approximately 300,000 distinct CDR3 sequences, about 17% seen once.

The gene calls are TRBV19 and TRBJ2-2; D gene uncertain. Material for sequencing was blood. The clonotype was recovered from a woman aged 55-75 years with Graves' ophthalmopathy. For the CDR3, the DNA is TGTGCCAGTAGTTATCGGCACGTCGGATGGGACACCGGGGAGCTGTTTTTT. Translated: CASSYRHVGWDTGELFF.